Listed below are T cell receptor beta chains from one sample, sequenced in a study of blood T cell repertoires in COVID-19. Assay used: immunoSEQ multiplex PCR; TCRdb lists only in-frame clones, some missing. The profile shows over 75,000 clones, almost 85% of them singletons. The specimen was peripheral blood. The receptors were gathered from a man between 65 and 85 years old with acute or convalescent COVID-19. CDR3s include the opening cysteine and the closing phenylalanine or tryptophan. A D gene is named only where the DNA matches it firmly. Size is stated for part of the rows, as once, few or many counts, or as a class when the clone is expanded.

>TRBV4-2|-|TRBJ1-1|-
TGTGCCAGCAAATCGGGGGGAAGGTACACTGAAGCTTTCTTT
CASKSGGRYTEAFF
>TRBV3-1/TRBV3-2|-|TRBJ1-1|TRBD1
TGTGCCAGCAGCCAACGACAGGGGGCGCGGACTGAAGCTTTCTTT
CASSQRQGARTEAFF
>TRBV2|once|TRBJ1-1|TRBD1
TGTGCCAGCAGCAGAGGACAGGGACGGGATGAAGCTTTCTTT
CASSRGQGRDEAFF
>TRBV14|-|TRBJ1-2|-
TGTGCCAGCAGCCTAAACCCGACACCTAACTATGGCTACACCTTC
CASSLNPTPNYGYTF
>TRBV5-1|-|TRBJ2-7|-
TGCGCCAGCAGCTTTCTGGCAGCGAGCCCCTACGAGCAGTACTTC
CASSFLAASPYEQYF
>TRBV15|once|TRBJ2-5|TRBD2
TGTGCCACCAGCAGAGCCGGGACTAGCGGGATAGAGACCCAGTACTTC
CATSRAGTSGIETQYF
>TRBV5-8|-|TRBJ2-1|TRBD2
TGTGCCAGCAGCCTCGGGACTACTTACAATGAGCAGTTCTTC
CASSLGTTYNEQFF
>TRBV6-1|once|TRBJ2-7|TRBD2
TGTGCCAGCAGTCAAGCGGGATTTACTAGCGGGAGGGCCTACGAGCAGTACTTC
CASSQAGFTSGRAYEQYF
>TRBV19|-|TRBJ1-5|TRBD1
TGTGCCAGTAGTCCAGGGACAGGTGGATCCCTCAATCAGCCCCAGCATTTT
CASSPGTGGSLNQPQHF
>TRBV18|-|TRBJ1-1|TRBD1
TGTGCCAGCTCACCACGGGACAGAACCTACACTGAAGCTTTCTTT
CASSPRDRTYTEAFF
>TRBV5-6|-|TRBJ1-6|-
TGTGCCAGCAGCTCTTTACCTACAGGCTCCTTCAATTCACCCCTCCACTTT
CASSSLPTGSFNSPLHF
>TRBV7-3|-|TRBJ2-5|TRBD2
TGTGCCAGCAGCCGAGCGGGGGGGGCCATTGGGACCCAGTACTTC
CASSRAGGAIGTQYF
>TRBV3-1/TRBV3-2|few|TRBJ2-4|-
TGTGCCAGCAGCCAAGATCTGGGCCCGGGACACGGCCAGAACATTCAGTACTTC
CASSQDLGPGHGQNIQYF
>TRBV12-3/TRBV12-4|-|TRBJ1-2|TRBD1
TGTGCCAGCAGTTTGGGGACAGGGTACGGCTACACCTTC
CASSLGTGYGYTF
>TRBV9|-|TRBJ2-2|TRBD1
TGTGCCAGCAGCGTAATACCGACAGGGGGCTTCACCGGGGAGCTGTTTTTT
CASSVIPTGGFTGELFF
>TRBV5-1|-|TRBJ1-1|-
TGCGCCAGCAGCTTGTACCAGGGCGACACTGAAGCTTTCTTT
CASSLYQGDTEAFF
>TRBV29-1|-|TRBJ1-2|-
TGCAGCGTTGTACAGGGTCCTAACTATGGCTACACCTTC
CSVVQGPNYGYTF
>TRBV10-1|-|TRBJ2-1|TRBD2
TGCGCCAGCAGTGAGTCGAGCGGGAGGGTCCACAATGAGCAGTTCTTC
CASSESSGRVHNEQFF
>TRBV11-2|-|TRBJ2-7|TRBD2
TGTGCCAGCAGCTTAGAAGGGAGGGTCTCTAACGAGCAGTACTTC
CASSLEGRVSNEQYF
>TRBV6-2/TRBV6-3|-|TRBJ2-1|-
TGTGCCAGCAGCACAGGGATGGCATACAATGAGCAGTTCTTC
CASSTGMAYNEQFF
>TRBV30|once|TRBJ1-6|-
TGTGCCTGGGGAAAGACCCAGACAGGCTCACCCCTCCACTTT
CAWGKTQTGSPLHF
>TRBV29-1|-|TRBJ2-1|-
TGCAGCGCCCGGAGGAGCGCCGGCGTGAATGAGCAGTTCTTC
CSARRSAGVNEQFF
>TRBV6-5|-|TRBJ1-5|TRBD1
TGTGCCAGCAGCCTACAGGGGAGCAATCAGCCCCAGCATTTT
CASSLQGSNQPQHF
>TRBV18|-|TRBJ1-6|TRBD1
TGTGCCAGCTCACACGACAGGGATAATTCACCCCTCCACTTT
CASSHDRDNSPLHF
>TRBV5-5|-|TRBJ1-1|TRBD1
TGTGCCAGCAGCTTTGCTGACAGGGCCACTGAAGCTTTCTTT
CASSFADRATEAFF
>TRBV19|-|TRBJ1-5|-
TGTGCCAGTAGCGTGGGGGGAGGGAATCAGCCCCAGCATTTT
CASSVGGGNQPQHF
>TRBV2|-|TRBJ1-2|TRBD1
TGTGCCAGGACAGGGGTCTATGGCTACACCTTC
CARTGVYGYTF
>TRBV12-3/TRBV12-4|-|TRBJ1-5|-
TGTGCCAGCAGCCGCCAGGGTCAGCCCCAGCATTTT
CASSRQGQPQHF
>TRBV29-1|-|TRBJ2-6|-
TGCAGCGTGAATGCCGGGAATTATGGGGCCAACGTCCTGACTTTC
CSVNAGNYGANVLTF
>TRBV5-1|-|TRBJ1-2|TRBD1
TGCGCCAGCAGTACGGGACAGTACAATGGCTACACCTTC
CASSTGQYNGYTF
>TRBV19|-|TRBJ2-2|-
TGTGCCAGTAGTAAGAGCGAGGCAGGGTATTACACCGGGGAGCTGTTTTTT
CASSKSEAGYYTGELFF
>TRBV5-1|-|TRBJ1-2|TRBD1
TGCGCCAGCAGCACGGGACAGGGAAGGGACTATGGCTACACCTTC
CASSTGQGRDYGYTF
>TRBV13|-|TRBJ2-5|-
TGTGCCAGCAGGCCCGCCGCGGGGATCCAAGAGACCCAGTACTTC
CASRPAAGIQETQYF
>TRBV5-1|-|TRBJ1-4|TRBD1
TGCGCCAGCAGCTACCGGGACAGGGCTGAAAAACTGTTTTTT
CASSYRDRAEKLFF
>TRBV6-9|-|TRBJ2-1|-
TGTGCCAGCAGTTATCCCCCCGGGTACGGGAAATACAATGAGCAGTTCTTC
CASSYPPGYGKYNEQFF
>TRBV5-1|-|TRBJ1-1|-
TGCGCCAGCAGCTTGAGCGAGAACACTGAAGCTTTCTTT
CASSLSENTEAFF